This entry concerns a single T cell receptor (beta chain). Its cognate antigen is unknown. V was clipped by 2 bases and J by 2 bases, with 18 bases between them. Germline V CDR1 and CDR2: PRHDT, FYEKMQ (reference sequence). The CDR3 extends over 17 amino acids. The data were produced by immunoSEQ multiplex PCR, yet TCRdb's version contains in-frame clones alone and is incomplete. This sample has 170,000 or so clones, with 90% found just once. The data stem from a study of T cell responses to AZD1222 COVID-19 vaccine. Study as a whole: Pooling was applied to second doses at about 4 or about 12 weeks. Study conclusions and caveats: Just a handful of people given AZD1222 tested seropositive at baseline.

Sequences were derived from peripheral blood, sampled on day 0 of AZD1222 vaccination. The source is an adult in good health. The V gene is TRBV13, the J gene TRBJ1-2, with D perhaps matching TRBD1 (6 bases). This chain's CDR3 is CASSLFSMGQGNYGYTF. The CDR3 DNA is TGTGCCAGCAGCTTATTCTCGATGGGGCAGGGGAACTATGGCTACACCTTC.